A selection of T cell receptor beta chains follows, all from one sample in a study of immune evolution from preneoplasia to lung adenocarcinoma. Only in-frame clones appear in the TCRdb table, and some are missing; sequencing was by immunoSEQ multiplex PCR. The table shows about 5,700 clones, with roughly four fifths occurring only once. The sample was FFPE adjacent normal lung tissue. The receptor source for this set is a person aged 65 to 85 with lung adenocarcinoma. The CDR3 runs from the conserved cysteine through the conserved F or W. D genes are given only for firm matches. Clone size is not always given. Where it is, it says once, few, many or a class for expanded clones.

CDR3 DNA,CDR3 protein,J gene,V gene,clone size,CDR3 length,D gene
TGTGCCAGCAGCAAAGTGGCAGGGGGCCATAGCAATCAGCCCCAGCATTTT,CASSKVAGGHSNQPQHF,TRBJ1-5,TRBV21-1,NA,17,NA
TGTGCCAGCAGCTTAGCGGGGACTAGCGGGAGCTCCTACGAGCAGTACTTC,CASSLAGTSGSSYEQYF,TRBJ2-7,TRBV7-8,NA,17,TRBD2
TGCGCCAGCAGCCAAAATCTCGTCGGAGGCAGGGGGCAGCCCCAGCATTTT,CASSQNLVGGRGQPQHF,TRBJ1-5,TRBV4-3,NA,17,TRBD1
TGTGCCAGTAGACGCGGGGGCGGAAATCAGCCCCAGCATTTT,CASRRGGGNQPQHF,TRBJ1-5,TRBV19,NA,14,NA
TGCAGCGTTCGGGAAGATACGCAGTATTTT,CSVREDTQYF,TRBJ2-3,TRBV29-1,NA,10,NA
TGTGCCAGAAAGCCCCGGGGGCCATTAGATACGCAGTATTTT,CARKPRGPLDTQYF,TRBJ2-3,TRBV30,few,14,NA
TGCAGCGCTAGACAGGGGCCCTACGAGCAGTACTTC,CSARQGPYEQYF,TRBJ2-7,TRBV29-1,once,12,TRBD1
TGTGCCAGCAGTTTATGGTCGGATCAGTCAGATACGCAGTATTTT,CASSLWSDQSDTQYF,TRBJ2-3,TRBV28,NA,15,NA
TGTGCCAGCAGCTTAGGACAGGGATGGGCGGATCTCGGGGCCAACGTCCTGACTTTC,CASSLGQGWADLGANVLTF,TRBJ2-6,TRBV7-9,NA,19,TRBD1
TGCGCCAGCAGCCAAGACGGATTCCGGACTGAAGCTTTCTTT,CASSQDGFRTEAFF,TRBJ1-1,TRBV4-1,NA,14,NA
TGTGCCAGCAGCTCCAACCGGGTCCCGAGCCAAGAGACCCAGTACTTC,CASSSNRVPSQETQYF,TRBJ2-5,TRBV7-2,large,16,NA
TGTGCCAGCAGTGCATCAGCGGAAACCTACGAGCAGTACTTC,CASSASAETYEQYF,TRBJ2-7,TRBV2,NA,14,NA
TGTGCCTGGAAGAGCGGACAGGGCGGTCTCAATTCACCCCTCCACTTT,CAWKSGQGGLNSPLHF,TRBJ1-6,TRBV30,once,16,TRBD1
TGTGCCAGCAGTGGGACTAGCGGTGACAATGAGCAGTTCTTC,CASSGTSGDNEQFF,TRBJ2-1,TRBV6-1,NA,14,TRBD2
TGTGCCTTGAGACAGGGGAGGGAGCAGTACTTC,CALRQGREQYF,TRBJ2-7,TRBV30,NA,11,TRBD1
TGTGCCACCAGCAGATCGGGCCGGGGGGTTAGGTACAATGAGCAGTTCTTC,CATSRSGRGVRYNEQFF,TRBJ2-1,TRBV15,few,17,TRBD2
TGTGCCAGCCAACGGGAGGGAACGGGGGCCTTTTCCTACGAGCAGTACTTC,CASQREGTGAFSYEQYF,TRBJ2-7,TRBV19,NA,17,TRBD2
TGTGCCAGCAGCCAAGGTTCCCACAGCAACAATGAGCAGTTCTTC,CASSQGSHSNNEQFF,TRBJ2-1,TRBV14,few,15,NA
TGCGCCAGCAGCCAAGAAGGGGCGGTGAACACTGAAGCTTTCTTT,CASSQEGAVNTEAFF,TRBJ1-1,TRBV4-1,NA,15,NA
TGTGCCAGCAGCTTAGCGTCTAGCGAAAGCTCCTACAATGAGCAGTTCTTC,CASSLASSESSYNEQFF,TRBJ2-1,TRBV7-6,NA,17,NA
TGCGCCAGCAGCCAAGAGGAAAGGTCCGGGGAGCTGTTTTTT,CASSQEERSGELFF,TRBJ2-2,TRBV4-1,NA,14,NA
TGTGCCAGCAGCGACAATCGGGCCGGGGAGCTGTTTTTT,CASSDNRAGELFF,TRBJ2-2,TRBV9,NA,13,NA
TGCAGCGCTTTCGGACAGGGCGCTGAAAAACTGTTTTTT,CSAFGQGAEKLFF,TRBJ1-4,TRBV29-1,NA,13,TRBD1
TGTGCCAGCAGCGTGGAGGTAGCGGGAGTAGTGAGTACGCAGTATTTT,CASSVEVAGVVSTQYF,TRBJ2-3,TRBV9,NA,16,TRBD2
TGTGCCAGCAGCAAGGACAGTCCCACTAACTATGGCTACACCTTC,CASSKDSPTNYGYTF,TRBJ1-2,TRBV7-9,NA,15,NA
TGCGCCAGCAGCCCTTGGACAGGCCTTTTGAAAGAGCAGTACTTC,CASSPWTGLLKEQYF,TRBJ2-7,TRBV4-3,NA,15,TRBD1
TGCGCCAGCAGCTTGGACGGGGCCCACAATGAGCAGTTCTTC,CASSLDGAHNEQFF,TRBJ2-1,TRBV5-1,NA,14,NA
TGCGCCAGCAGCCAAGAGAGGACCGGGGAGCTGTTTTTT,CASSQERTGELFF,TRBJ2-2,TRBV4-1,NA,13,NA
TGTGCCATCAGTGAGCCCGGACTAGCGGGGGGGCAAGACAATGAGCAGTTCTTC,CAISEPGLAGGQDNEQFF,TRBJ2-1,TRBV10-3,NA,18,TRBD2